This paragraph covers one TCR beta chain sequence. This clone was seen once. Its target antigen remains unknown. The sample holds no much larger clone one base away, and base qualities are not on file. This entry is derived from a study of shared clonotypes between healthy human individuals (TCRdb year 2020). Regarding the complete study: The cohort included three men and a couple of women between 18 and 49 years of age. For each donor, three plates each were used for CD4 naive and CD4 memory, two plates were used for CD8 naive, and one plate was used for CD8 memory. Leukapheresis yielded between about 0.8 and 8.9 billion PBMCs per donor. To increase sequencing depth and limit assay-specific biases, different laboratories used diverse techniques to prepare libraries and sequence TCR repertoires. Blood TCR repertoires of a handful of healthy adults were deeply sequenced to estimate repertoire size and the extent of clonotype sharing between individuals.

CD8 naive samples were obtained by positive selection for CCR7 among CD45RO-negative cells, yielding a CD45RA+CCR7+ population from which TemRA cells were excluded. Donors were healthy HIV-negative adults with no recently reported acute infections or vaccinations. Only Caucasian adults living in Nashville, Tennessee, USA were represented among the donors. Blood was collected by leukapheresis, and PBMCs were isolated by Ficoll-Histopaque density gradient centrifugation and then cryopreserved in liquid nitrogen vapor phase. Analytical flow cytometry was used to check the purity and quantity of every magnetically sorted T cell population. Genomic DNA was isolated from each sorted fraction and quantified by UV absorbance on a Nanodrop 2000c. The germline ends are 9 bases apart after V is trimmed by 0 bases and J by 3 bases. Reading from cysteine to phenylalanine, the CDR3 counts 14 amino acids. CDR3 DNA only is kept here, 42 bases in frame from base 1. From a lookup of the germline V gene, CDR1 and CDR2 are MGHRA and YSYEKL.

Using the deep immunoSEQ assay, multiplex PCR amplified TCR CDR3 regions from genomic DNA. For each cell subset, the extracted genomic DNA was distributed evenly across all wells of several immunoSEQ 96-well plates, and each plate served as one replicate. For sorted subsets, approximately 210 ng of genomic DNA, equivalent to 25,000 to 35,000 T cell genomes, went into each replicate PCR. Purified libraries were measured with a Qubit 3.0 fluorometer, size-checked on a Bioanalyzer 2100, and measured again with the KAPA Library Quantification kit. Every immunoSEQ 96-well plate was sequenced on a dedicated single-read 150-cycle Illumina NextSeq 550 flow cell. The study's processing was this. Because the immunoSEQ output held only junctional sequences and lacked quality scores, the filtering could not match the filtering applied to full-length reads. Sequences were annotated with PyIR, a Python wrapper for IgBLAST v1.9, and V/J genes and CDR3 were assigned using IMGT germline references. Any read was removed if the V/J assignment was weak (E-value above 1e-6), the CDR3 was missing, or the read contained stop codons, out-of-frame junctions, or ambiguous translated residues. V3J clonotypes were defined as sequences sharing an identical inferred V gene, J gene, and CDR3 amino acid sequence. The percentage overlap between two repertoires was calculated by dividing the number of shared unique clonotypes by the size of the smaller repertoire. Three approaches were used to assess repertoire richness: RTK rarefaction, the Chao1 estimator, and Recon v2.1 estimates of unobserved clonotypes. For all TCRbeta clonotypes obtained by the gDNA method from a few donors, generation probabilities were computed with OLGA. Held by TCRdb, this immuneACCESS table contains in-frame sequences only and omits some clones. Under half of the omission traces to an unresolved V gene where checked; the cause of the rest is unknown. V, J and clone size are taken as reported in that table, and D and trimming were inferred from the DNA itself. Across this sample there are hundreds of thousands of clones, with around 96% seen only once. The top ten clonotypes cover less than 0.13% of the sample.

What the research found in general, with its limitations: Based on pairwise subsampling, the degree of clonotype sharing among donors was expected to be affected by sequencing depth. Larger estimated clonotype richness was generally found for naive subsets than for memory subsets. Because the study included only a small number of donors, the genetic and exposure-history diversity represented was limited. Compared with non-shared clonotypes, clonotypes shared by all four sorted-subset donors had higher generation probabilities. Even with the large sequencing depth, rarefaction of the sorted-subset datasets indicated that sequencing was incomplete. Only blood was sampled, and tissue TCR repertoires likely differ from those in blood. About 4.5% of naive CD4, roughly 3.5% of naive CD8, roughly 2.5% of memory CD4, and over 0.35% of memory CD8 clonotypes were shared across several donors.

This clonotype was obtained from a woman in her 30s in good health. Sequenced material: naive CD8+ T cells sorted from blood. The cell subset or site label, read with the paper, signifies: CD45RA+CCR7+. The chain is assembled from TRBV4-1 and TRBJ2-7, with the D gene not confidently named. The bases are TGCGCCAGCAGCCAAGAGGTCACAAACTACGAGCAGTACTTC. Its translation reads: CASSQEVTNYEQYF.